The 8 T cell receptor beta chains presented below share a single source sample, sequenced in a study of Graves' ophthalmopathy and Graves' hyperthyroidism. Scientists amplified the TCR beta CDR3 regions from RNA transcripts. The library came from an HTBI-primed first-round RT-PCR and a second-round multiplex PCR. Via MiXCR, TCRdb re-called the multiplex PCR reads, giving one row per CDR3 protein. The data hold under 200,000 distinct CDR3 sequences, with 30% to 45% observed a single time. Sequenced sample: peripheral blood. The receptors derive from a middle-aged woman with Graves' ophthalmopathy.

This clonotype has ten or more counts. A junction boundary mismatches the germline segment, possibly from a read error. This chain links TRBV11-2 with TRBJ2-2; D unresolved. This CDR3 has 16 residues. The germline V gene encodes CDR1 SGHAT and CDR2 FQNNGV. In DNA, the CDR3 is TGTGCCGGCAGCCCCCTTTCTGGGGAAGCGAGCGGGGAGCTGTTTTTT. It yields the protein CAGSPLSGEASGELFF. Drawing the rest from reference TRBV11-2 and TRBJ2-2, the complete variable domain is EAGVAQSPRYKIIEKRQSVAFWCNPISGHATLYWYQQILGQGPKLLIQFQNNGVVDDSQLPKDRFSAERLKGVDSTLKIQPAKLEDSAVYLCAGSPLSGEASGELFFGEGSRLTVL.

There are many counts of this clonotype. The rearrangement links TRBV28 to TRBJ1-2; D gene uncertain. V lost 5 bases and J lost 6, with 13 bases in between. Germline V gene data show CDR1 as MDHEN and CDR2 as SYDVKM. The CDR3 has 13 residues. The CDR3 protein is CASSPSGRDGYTF. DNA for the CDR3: TGTGCCAGCAGTCCATCCGGACGGGATGGCTACACCTTC.

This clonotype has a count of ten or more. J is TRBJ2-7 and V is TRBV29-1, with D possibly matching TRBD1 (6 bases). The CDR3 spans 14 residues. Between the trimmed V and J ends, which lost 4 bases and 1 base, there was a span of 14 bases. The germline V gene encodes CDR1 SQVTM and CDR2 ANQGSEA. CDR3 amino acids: CSVVFKQGSYEQYF. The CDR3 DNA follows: TGCAGCGTTGTATTTAAGCAGGGGTCCTACGAGCAGTACTTC.

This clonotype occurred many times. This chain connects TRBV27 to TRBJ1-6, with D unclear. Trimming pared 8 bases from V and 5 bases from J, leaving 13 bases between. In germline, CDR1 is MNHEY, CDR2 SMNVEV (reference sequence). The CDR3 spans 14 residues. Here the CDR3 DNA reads TGTGCCAGCTGGTTGGGTTACCATAATTCACCCCTCCACTTT. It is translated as CASWLGYHNSPLHF.

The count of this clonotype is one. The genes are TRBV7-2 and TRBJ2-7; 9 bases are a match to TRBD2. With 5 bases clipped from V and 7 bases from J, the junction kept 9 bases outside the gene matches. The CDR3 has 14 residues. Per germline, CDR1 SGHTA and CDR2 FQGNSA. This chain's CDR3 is CASSLLSGSGEQYF. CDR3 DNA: TGTGCCAGCAGCCTTCTTAGCGGGAGCGGAGAGCAGTACTTC. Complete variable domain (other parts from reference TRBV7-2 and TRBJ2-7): GAGVSQSPSNKVTEKGKDVELRCDPISGHTALYWYRQSLGQGLEFLIYFQGNSAPDKSGLPSDRFSAERTGGSVSTLTIQRTQQEDSAVYLCASSLLSGSGEQYFGPGTRLTVT.

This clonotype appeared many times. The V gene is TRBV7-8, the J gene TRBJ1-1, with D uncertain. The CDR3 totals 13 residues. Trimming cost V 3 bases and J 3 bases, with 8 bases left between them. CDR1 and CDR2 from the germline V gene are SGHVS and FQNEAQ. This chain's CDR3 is CASSFSEYTEAFF. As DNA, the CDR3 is TGTGCCAGCAGCTTCTCTGAGTACACTGAAGCTTTCTTT.

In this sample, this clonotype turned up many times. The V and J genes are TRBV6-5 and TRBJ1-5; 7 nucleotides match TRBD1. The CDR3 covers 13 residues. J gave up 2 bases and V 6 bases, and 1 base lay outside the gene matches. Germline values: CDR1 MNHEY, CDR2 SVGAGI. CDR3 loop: CASRTGGNQPQHF. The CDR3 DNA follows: TGTGCCAGCAGAACAGGGGGCAATCAGCCCCAGCATTTT.

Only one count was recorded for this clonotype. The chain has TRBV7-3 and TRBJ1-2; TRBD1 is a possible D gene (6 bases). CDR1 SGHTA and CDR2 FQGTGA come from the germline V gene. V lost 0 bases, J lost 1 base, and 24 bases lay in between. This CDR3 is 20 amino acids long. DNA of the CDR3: TGTGCCAGCAGCTTAACGATTTTTCGGACAGCGGCGAGGGATAACTATGGCTACACCTTC. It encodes CASSLTIFRTAARDNYGYTF.